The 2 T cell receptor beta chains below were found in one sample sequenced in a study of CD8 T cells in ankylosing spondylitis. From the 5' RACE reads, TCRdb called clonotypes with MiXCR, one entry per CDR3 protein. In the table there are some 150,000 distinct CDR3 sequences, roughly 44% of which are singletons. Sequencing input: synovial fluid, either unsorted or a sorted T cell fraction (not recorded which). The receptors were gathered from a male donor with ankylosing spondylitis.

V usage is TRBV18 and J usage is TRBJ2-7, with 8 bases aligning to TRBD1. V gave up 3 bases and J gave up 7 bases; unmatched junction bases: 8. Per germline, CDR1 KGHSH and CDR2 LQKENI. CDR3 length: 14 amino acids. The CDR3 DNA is TGTGCCAGCTCACCGCCTGACAGGGGTGGGGAGCAGTACTTC. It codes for CASSPPDRGGEQYF.

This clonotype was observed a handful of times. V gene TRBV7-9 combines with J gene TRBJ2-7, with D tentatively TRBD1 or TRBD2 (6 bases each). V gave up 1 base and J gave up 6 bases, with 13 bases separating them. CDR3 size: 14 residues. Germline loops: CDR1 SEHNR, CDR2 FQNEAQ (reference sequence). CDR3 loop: CASSLGGTPGEQYF. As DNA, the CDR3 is TGTGCCAGCAGCTTAGGCGGGACACCTGGCGAGCAGTACTTC. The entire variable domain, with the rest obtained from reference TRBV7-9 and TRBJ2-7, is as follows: DTGVSQNPRHKITKRGQNVTFRCDPISEHNRLYWYRQTLGQGPEFLTYFQNEAQLEKSRLLSDRFSAERPKGSFSTLEIQRTEQGDSAMYLCASSLGGTPGEQYFGPGTRLTVT.